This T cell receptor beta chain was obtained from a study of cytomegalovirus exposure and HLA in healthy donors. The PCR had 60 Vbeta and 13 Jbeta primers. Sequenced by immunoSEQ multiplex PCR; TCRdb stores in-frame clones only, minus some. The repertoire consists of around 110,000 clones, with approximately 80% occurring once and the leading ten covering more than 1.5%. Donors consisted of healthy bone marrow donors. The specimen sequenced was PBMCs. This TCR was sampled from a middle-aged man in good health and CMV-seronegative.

The CDR3 region is CASSREVNGYTF. DNA for the CDR3: TGTGCCAGCAGCAGGGAGGTCAATGGCTACACCTTC. The chain couples TRBV25-1 to TRBJ1-2, with a tentative D call TRBD1 (5 bases). Germline V gives CDR1 MGHDK, CDR2 SYGVNS. V dropped 6 bases and J dropped 6 bases, with 11 bases sitting between them. The CDR3 totals 12 residues.